Listed below are T cell receptor beta chains from one sample, sequenced in a study of blood T cell repertoires in COVID-19. Clones were read by immunoSEQ multiplex PCR, and TCRdb kept only the in-frame ones, dropping some. Of tens of thousands of clones in the sample, roughly four fifths were seen once. The specimen sequenced was peripheral blood. The source of these receptors is a woman aged 80 or older with acute or convalescent COVID-19. Each CDR3 is given with its conserved first and last residue. The order of the fields is V gene, J gene, D gene, clone size, CDR3 protein, CDR3 DNA. D genes are given only for firm matches. Size is stated for part of the rows, as once, few or many counts, or as a class when the clone is expanded.

TRBV7-2	TRBJ2-1	-	-	CASSIGLNNEQFF	TGTGCCAGCAGCATCGGACTGAACAATGAGCAGTTCTTC
TRBV10-2	TRBJ1-1	TRBD1	-	CATRDRGRTEAFF	TGCGCCACCAGAGACAGGGGGCGGACTGAAGCTTTCTTT
TRBV5-4	TRBJ2-7	-	few	CASSLGQGGKNEQYF	TGTGCCAGCAGCTTGGGACAGGGAGGAAAGAACGAGCAGTACTTC
TRBV5-1	TRBJ2-1	-	-	CASSLASIRANNEQFF	TGCGCCAGCAGCCTAGCTTCAATCCGGGCTAACAATGAGCAGTTCTTC
TRBV19	TRBJ2-1	TRBD2	-	CASSIASGGRTYNEQFF	TGTGCCAGTAGTATCGCTTCCGGCGGGAGGACTTACAATGAGCAGTTCTTC
TRBV27	TRBJ2-7	TRBD2	-	CASSRGTGTSGLGQYF	TGTGCCAGCAGTAGGGGCACCGGGACTAGCGGTTTAGGGCAGTACTTC
TRBV10-2	TRBJ2-6	TRBD1	few	CASSETGGAGGANVLTF	TGCGCCAGCAGTGAGACAGGGGGCGCAGGAGGGGCCAACGTCCTGACTTTC
TRBV18	TRBJ1-1	-	-	CASSPRSDTEAFF	TGTGCCAGCTCACCACGGTCAGACACTGAAGCTTTCTTT
TRBV10-1	TRBJ2-7	-	-	CASSDGSPEQYF	TGCGCCAGCAGTGACGGGAGCCCCGAGCAGTACTTC
TRBV9	TRBJ2-7	TRBD2	once	CASSVGPAGDNEQYF	TGTGCCAGCAGCGTAGGTCCAGCGGGGGACAACGAGCAGTACTTC
TRBV19	TRBJ1-6	TRBD1	-	CASSTYRGNNSPLHF	TGTGCCAGTAGTACCTACAGGGGAAACAATTCACCCCTCCACTTT
TRBV18	TRBJ2-2	TRBD1	few	CASSPRRDRVPGELFF	TGTGCCAGCTCACCACGTCGAGACAGGGTTCCCGGGGAGCTGTTTTTT
TRBV28	TRBJ1-1	-	-	CASSIYVSRYTEAFF	TGTGCCAGCAGTATCTATGTGTCTCGGTACACTGAAGCTTTCTTT
TRBV6-6	TRBJ1-5	-	few	CASRTPTGDLNQPQHF	TGTGCCAGCCGAACCCCGACGGGGGATCTCAATCAGCCCCAGCATTTT
TRBV2	TRBJ1-5	-	-	CASSRGGGNQPQHF	TGTGCCAGCAGTAGAGGGGGGGGGAATCAGCCCCAGCATTTT
TRBV19	TRBJ2-6	-	-	CASRDSTVSGANVLTF	TGTGCCAGTAGAGATTCAACAGTGTCTGGGGCCAACGTCCTGACTTTC
TRBV19	TRBJ1-1	-	-	CASIPRGENTEAFF	TGTGCCAGTATCCCCCGGGGAGAAAACACTGAAGCTTTCTTT
TRBV5-1	TRBJ1-1	-	-	CASSLTENTEAFF	TGCGCCAGCAGCTTGACAGAGAACACTGAAGCTTTCTTT
TRBV3-1/TRBV3-2	TRBJ2-5	-	-	CASSPLHQETQYF	TGTGCCAGCAGTCCCTTACATCAAGAGACCCAGTACTTC
TRBV5-4	TRBJ2-7	-	-	CASSLRGAYEQYF	TGTGCCAGCAGCCTCAGGGGGGCCTACGAGCAGTACTTC
TRBV27	TRBJ2-7	TRBD2	-	CASSLARTSATYEQYF	TGTGCCAGCAGTCTAGCCCGGACTAGCGCAACCTACGAGCAGTACTTC
TRBV5-1	TRBJ2-2	TRBD2	-	CASSLELAGAMNTGELFF	TGCGCCAGCAGCTTGGAACTAGCGGGGGCCATGAACACCGGGGAGCTGTTTTTT
TRBV2	TRBJ2-3	-	-	CASSEAGGGTDTQYF	TGTGCCAGCAGTGAAGCGGGGGGAGGCACAGATACGCAGTATTTT
TRBV5-6	TRBJ2-5	-	-	CASSSNPRGLTETQYF	TGTGCCAGCAGCTCCAACCCTCGGGGGTTGACAGAGACCCAGTACTTC
TRBV3-1/TRBV3-2	TRBJ1-1	-	-	CASSFSRARNTEAFF	TGTGCCAGCAGTTTCTCCAGGGCGAGGAACACTGAAGCTTTCTTT
TRBV27	TRBJ1-5	-	-	CASSGQHSNQPQHF	TGTGCCAGCAGTGGACAACATAGCAATCAGCCCCAGCATTTT
TRBV5-1	TRBJ2-3	TRBD2	-	CASSPGTSGGAF	TGCGCCAGCAGCCCGGGGACTAGCGGGGGGGCTTTT
TRBV27	TRBJ1-1	-	medium-sized	CASKEESLNTEAFF	TGTGCCAGCAAAGAAGAGAGCTTGAACACTGAAGCTTTCTTT
TRBV29-1	TRBJ1-2	-	-	CSVAHWKGSQASYGYTF	TGCAGCGTTGCCCACTGGAAGGGGTCCCAGGCATCCTATGGCTACACCTTC
TRBV7-3	TRBJ1-4	TRBD1	-	CASSLRADRGDEKLFF	TGTGCCAGCAGCTTAAGAGCGGACAGGGGAGATGAAAAACTGTTTTTT
TRBV3-1/TRBV3-2	TRBJ2-7	TRBD2	-	CASSRSGGAFYEQYF	TGTGCCAGCAGCCGTAGCGGGGGGGCCTTCTACGAGCAGTACTTC
TRBV20-1	TRBJ1-1	-	once	CSASVGGANTEAFF	TGCAGTGCTAGTGTTGGGGGGGCGAACACTGAAGCTTTCTTT
TRBV27	TRBJ1-4	-	-	CASGRTNEKLFF	TGTGCCAGTGGGAGAACCAATGAAAAACTGTTTTTT
TRBV18	TRBJ2-2	-	-	CASSPGPSNTGELFF	TGTGCCAGCTCACCAGGGCCTTCGAACACCGGGGAGCTGTTTTTT
TRBV29-1	TRBJ1-1	TRBD1	-	CSLGGGRGLDPTEAFF	TGCAGCTTAGGAGGGGGCAGAGGTCTCGATCCCACTGAAGCTTTCTTT
TRBV5-1	TRBJ2-3	TRBD2	-	CASSLLLAGGPASTDTQYF	TGCGCCAGCAGCCTCCTCCTAGCGGGAGGGCCCGCCAGCACAGATACGCAGTATTTT
TRBV5-6	TRBJ1-2	-	-	CASSPQGSDYGYTF	TGTGCCAGCAGCCCACAGGGCTCAGACTATGGCTACACCTTC
TRBV6-5	TRBJ2-3	TRBD2	-	CASSLAGGWADTQYF	TGTGCCAGCAGTTTAGCGGGAGGGTGGGCAGATACGCAGTATTTT
TRBV3-1/TRBV3-2	TRBJ2-2	-	once	CASSPPKLINTGELFF	TGTGCCAGCAGCCCCCCAAAGCTTATAAACACCGGGGAGCTGTTTTTT
TRBV18	TRBJ2-6	-	-	CASSPSISGANVLTF	TGTGCCAGCTCACCAAGCATCTCTGGGGCCAACGTCCTGACTTTC
TRBV5-1	TRBJ2-5	-	-	CASSLDGETQYF	TGCGCCAGCAGCCTAGATGGGGAGACCCAGTACTTC
TRBV5-1	TRBJ2-3	-	-	CASSFSAGDTQYF	TGCGCCAGCAGCTTTTCGGCGGGGGATACGCAGTATTTT
TRBV1	TRBJ2-7	-	-	CTSSQDILSPGSSYEQYF	TGCACCAGCAGCCAAGATATCCTCTCGCCGGGGTCCTCCTACGAGCAGTACTTC
TRBV11-1	TRBJ2-1	-	-	CASSLARLAFYNEQFF	TGTGCCAGCAGCTTAGCGCGTCTAGCTTTCTACAATGAGCAGTTCTTC
TRBV4-2	TRBJ1-2	-	-	CASSQVSQGSYGYTF	TGTGCCAGCAGCCAAGTGTCTCAGGGGTCCTATGGCTACACCTTC
TRBV5-4	TRBJ1-2	TRBD1	-	CASSERQGLDGYTF	TGTGCCAGCAGCGAGAGACAGGGGCTTGATGGCTACACCTTC
TRBV19	TRBJ2-7	TRBD1	once	CASRDRGQGENEQYF	TGTGCCAGTAGGGACCGCGGACAGGGGGAGAACGAGCAGTACTTC
TRBV5-4	TRBJ1-6	TRBD1	-	CASSGLQGSPLHF	TGTGCCAGCAGCGGACTACAGGGGTCCCCCCTCCACTTT
TRBV2	TRBJ2-7	TRBD2	-	CASKGSGRVSYEQYF	TGTGCCAGCAAGGGTAGCGGGAGGGTGTCCTACGAGCAGTACTTC
TRBV5-6	TRBJ1-6	TRBD1	-	CASTRGTGYSPLHF	TGTGCCAGCACCCGGGGGACAGGGTATTCACCCCTCCACTTT
TRBV9	TRBJ2-7	TRBD2	-	CASSAGPLAGVIHEQYF	TGTGCCAGCAGCGCGGGCCCTCTAGCGGGAGTAATCCACGAGCAGTACTTC
TRBV18	TRBJ2-1	TRBD1	-	CASSPNSGQGNEQFF	TGTGCCAGCTCACCAAATTCGGGACAGGGGAATGAGCAGTTCTTC
TRBV5-1	TRBJ2-1	-	-	CASSLAGFPYNEQFF	TGCGCCAGCAGCTTGGCCGGTTTCCCCTACAATGAGCAGTTCTTC
TRBV28	TRBJ1-1	TRBD1	few	CASSRQGRNTEAFF	TGTGCCAGCAGCCGACAGGGTCGGAACACTGAAGCTTTCTTT